This is a list of T cell receptor beta chains from one sample in a study of monozygotic twins with inflammatory bowel disease. TCRdb re-called the 5' RACE reads; every CDR3 protein appears as one record, without DNA. The sample has 300,000 to 400,000 distinct CDR3 sequences, and its top ten clones hold 2.5% to 3%. The sequenced sample was blood. The source is a human donor with ulcerative colitis or Crohn's disease, or a healthy co-twin of an affected twin (not recorded which). Both conserved end residues are part of each CDR3.

j_call v_call cdr3_aa
TRBJ2-1 TRBV9 CASSVEAGTYNEQFF
TRBJ2-3 TRBV2 CASGGTTSTDTQYF
TRBJ1-5 TRBV6-2/TRBV6-3 CASSYKTQIYSNQPQHF
TRBJ1-5 TRBV4-1 CASSQVNNGRGSGNQPQHF
TRBJ2-7 TRBV6-6 CASSGTATTYEQYF
TRBJ1-5 TRBV3-1 CASSQKQGGQPQHF
TRBJ2-1 TRBV6-2/TRBV6-3 CASSFREIDYNEQFF
TRBJ1-6 TRBV5-1 CASSSPGQGSSPLHF
TRBJ2-1 TRBV10-3 CATNGGTAYNEQFF
TRBJ1-2 TRBV28 CASSLMEDYGYTF
TRBJ2-6 TRBV11-3 CASSPGVGKNPGANVLTF
TRBJ1-6 TRBV29-1 CSVERRTPISSPLHF
TRBJ2-3 TRBV5-1 CASHSQSTDTQYF
TRBJ2-3 TRBV2 CASSDRADTQYF
TRBJ2-7 TRBV5-1 CASSFYYTGQTSYEQYF